The 23 T cell receptor beta chains below were found in one sample sequenced in a study of T cell changes during pregnancy in multiple sclerosis. The assay was immunoSEQ multiplex PCR, and TCRdb's table has in-frame clones only and misses some. The data show tens of thousands of clones, with around 90% seen just once and around 4.2% held by the top ten. Sample: peripheral blood, taken in the second trimester of pregnancy. These receptors came from a female donor in good health, enrolled as a control in a pregnancy study.

The rearrangement joins TRBV11-2 to TRBJ2-3, with 9 nucleotides matching TRBD2. The length of the CDR3 is 15 residues. Germline V gene lookup returns CDR1 SGHAT and CDR2 FQNNGV. V dropped 8 bases and J dropped 6; count of bases not matched to a gene: 12. Here the CDR3 reads CASLLALAGPDTQYF. In nucleotides, the CDR3 is TGTGCCAGCCTCCTCGCCCTAGCGGGGCCGGATACGCAGTATTTT.

CDR3 DNA sequence: TGTGCCAGCAGTGAACCGGACAGGGTCGACACTGAAGCTTTCTTT. Translated, it gives CASSEPDRVDTEAFF. The genes are TRBV25-1 and TRBJ1-1; 8 nucleotides align to TRBD1. The CDR3 covers 15 residues. Per the germline V gene, CDR1 is MGHDK and CDR2 is SYGVNS. With 2 bases clipped from V and 3 bases from J, the junction kept 5 bases outside the gene matches.

The chain uses TRBV13 and TRBJ2-1; the match to TRBD2 covers 15 bases. This CDR3 comprises 15 residues. Looked up from germline, CDR1 is PRHDT and CDR2 is FYEKMQ (reference sequence). Trimming cost V 4 bases and J 7 bases; bases outside gene matches: 2. The CDR3 sequence: CASSWTSGGGNEQFF. The DNA of the CDR3 is TGTGCCAGCAGCTGGACTAGCGGGGGGGGAAATGAGCAGTTCTTC.

The chain is built from TRBV10-3 and TRBJ2-6; D is perhaps TRBD2 (5 bases). This CDR3 spans 15 amino acids. Trimming took off 11 bases at V and 1 base at J, with 15 bases between the two ends. Per germline, CDR1 ENHRY and CDR2 SYGVKD. CDR3 coding DNA: TGTGCCGCCCGGGAAGATAGATCTGGGGCCAACGTCCTGACTTTC. Translated: CAAREDRSGANVLTF.

A word on this clone: Relative to the germline gene, one junction end is altered; a read error may explain this. The gene calls are TRBV7-7 and TRBJ2-7; a possible D gene is TRBD1 (5 bases). Per germline, CDR1 SSHAT and CDR2 FNYEAQ (reference sequence). The CDR3 is 15 residues long. Written as DNA, the CDR3 is TGTGCTAGCAGCTTAGGTCAGGGCACGTCCTACGAGCAGTACTTC. Its translation: CASSLGQGTSYEQYF.

This chain joins TRBV25-1 and TRBJ2-7; a possible D gene is TRBD2 (5 bases). The CDR3 length is 15 residues. From germline, CDR1 is MGHDK and CDR2 SYGVNS. The V gene lost 6 bases and the J gene lost 6 bases, with 21 bases spanning the gap. Here the CDR3 DNA reads TGTGCCAGCAGCAGCTCCGTCGGGGTCCTCTCCGAGCAGTACTTC. This sequence encodes CASSSSVGVLSEQYF.

In nucleotides, the CDR3 is TGTGCCAGCAGTTTAAAGGGCAGGGCCACAGATACGCAGTATTTT. Translation: CASSLKGRATDTQYF. The rearrangement uses TRBV27 and TRBJ2-3; a possible D gene is TRBD1 (5 bases). Germline values: CDR1 MNHEY, CDR2 SMNVEV (reference sequence). V lost 2 bases and J lost 2, with 11 bases in between. The CDR3 runs 15 residues.

The CDR3 protein is CASSLDGQGSSYEQYF. Written as DNA, the CDR3 is TGTGCCAGCAGCTTGGATGGTCAGGGAAGTTCCTACGAGCAGTACTTC. The chain recombines TRBV5-6 with TRBJ2-7, with a tentative D call TRBD1 (5 bases). The V end was cut by 0 bases, the J end by 1 base, with 14 bases between. Germline CDR1 is SGHDT and CDR2 is YYEEEE. CDR3 length equals 16 residues. Full variable domain (missing parts from reference TRBV5-6 and TRBJ2-7): DAGVTQSPTHLIKTRGQQVTLRCSPKSGHDTVSWYQQALGQGPQFIFQYYEEEERQRGNFPDRFSGHQFPNYSSELNVNALLLGDSALYLCASSLDGQGSSYEQYFGPGTRLTVT.

The rearrangement links TRBV6-4 to TRBJ1-6, with D maybe TRBD1 (5 bases). The V gene lost 5 bases and the J gene lost 4 bases, with 12 bases spanning the gap. Germline CDR1 reads MRHNA; CDR2 reads SNTAGT. The CDR3 totals 15 residues. The CDR3 sequence is CASSQGSAYNSPLHF. In DNA form, the CDR3 reads TGTGCCAGCAGTCAGGGTTCGGCTTATAATTCACCCCTCCACTTT.

The V call is TRBV29-1, the J call TRBJ1-1, with 8 bases aligning to TRBD1. V was clipped by 3 bases and J by 4 bases; unmatched bases: 7. Germline-derived CDR1 and CDR2 are SQVTM and ANQGSEA. This CDR3 has 14 amino acids. DNA for the CDR3: TGCAGCGTTGACCGGACAGGGTTGATCACTGAAGCTTTCTTT. It is translated as CSVDRTGLITEAFF.

The V gene is TRBV15, the J gene TRBJ2-7; 8 positions match TRBD1. This CDR3 is built from 14 residues. Germline assignment: CDR1 LNHNV and CDR2 YYDKDF (reference sequence). The V segment lost 3 bases and the J segment 6 bases; nucleotides outside the gene matches: 7. The CDR3: CATSSRTGGSEQYF. CDR3 bases: TGTGCCACCAGCAGTCGAACAGGGGGGAGCGAGCAGTACTTC.

The chain is built from TRBV7-9 and TRBJ1-5; D remains unclear. The CDR3 spans 12 residues. Trimming took 6 bases from V and 4 from J, leaving 7 bases between them. In germline, CDR1 is SEHNR, CDR2 FQNEAQ (reference sequence). Here the CDR3 DNA reads TGTGCCAGCAGTCTCTTAAATCAGCCCCAGCATTTT. It codes for CASSLLNQPQHF.

This sequence joins TRBV9 and TRBJ2-1; D is unclear. The CDR3 consists of 15 residues. The germline gives CDR1 SGDLS, CDR2 YYNGEE. Deletions cut 0 bases from V and 7 bases from J, with 14 bases between. The CDR3 reads CASSVAPGAGNEQFF. DNA of the CDR3: TGTGCCAGCAGCGTAGCTCCAGGTGCTGGAAATGAGCAGTTCTTC.

V and J are TRBV4-2 and TRBJ2-7; 7 bases map to TRBD1. With V trimmed by 3 bases and J by 2 bases, 10 bases remained unmatched. Germline loops: CDR1 LGHNA, CDR2 YNFKEQ. This CDR3 region has 16 residues. The CDR3 sequence: CASSHENRDRTYEQYF. The CDR3 bases are TGTGCCAGCAGCCACGAAAACCGGGACAGAACCTACGAGCAGTACTTC.

The chain recombines TRBV27 with TRBJ1-1, with D unresolved. The CDR3 consists of 13 residues. Trimming removed 3 bases at V and 7 bases at J, with 12 bases between. The V gene's germline CDR1 is MNHEY and CDR2 SMNVEV (reference sequence). The CDR3 here is CASSFKRVSEAFF. The DNA for the CDR3 is TGTGCCAGCAGTTTCAAGAGGGTTAGTGAAGCTTTCTTT.

The J gene is TRBJ2-5, the V gene TRBV27; TRBD2 is a possible D gene (5 bases). V was cut by 3 bases and J by 1 base, with 12 bases left in between. The CDR3 consists of 15 residues. CDR1 and CDR2 (germline): MNHEY, SMNVEV (reference sequence). CDR3 nucleotide sequence: TGTGCCAGCAGTTTCGAGGGCAGGAGCCAAGAGACCCAGTACTTC. Amino acids: CASSFEGRSQETQYF.

The chain uses TRBV15 and TRBJ1-1, with D unresolved. Trimming pared 0 bases from V and 4 bases from J, leaving 6 bases between. The germline CDR1 and CDR2 sequences are LNHNV and YYDKDF (reference sequence). The CDR3 spans 13 residues. CDR3 DNA sequence: TGTGCCACCAGCAGAGATGAGGGCACTGAAGCTTTCTTT. This translates into CATSRDEGTEAFF. The full variable domain, completed using reference TRBV15 and TRBJ1-1, is DAMVIQNPRYQVTQFGKPVTLSCSQTLNHNVMYWYQQKSSQAPKLLFHYYDKDFNNEADTPDNFQSRRPNTSFCFLDIRSPGLGDTAMYLCATSRDEGTEAFFGQGTRLTVV.

The rearrangement joins TRBV6-4 to TRBJ2-1, with D tentatively TRBD2 (5 bases). V gave up 6 bases and J gave up 6 bases, with 18 bases separating them. Germline V lookup: CDR1 MRHNA, CDR2 SNTAGT. This CDR3 has 15 residues. CDR3 sequence: CASSLVGGGLNEQFF. The CDR3 bases are TGTGCCAGCAGCCTCGTCGGAGGTGGCCTCAATGAGCAGTTCTTC.

The genes are TRBV2 and TRBJ1-1, with 9 bases aligning to TRBD1. The ends lost 3 bases at V and 3 bases at J; junction bases unmatched: 14. The CDR3 sequence is 18 residues long. Germline V gene lookup returns CDR1 SNHLY and CDR2 FYNNEI. As DNA, the CDR3 is TGTGCCAGCAGTGACTTACCCCTCCCGGGACAGGGATACACTGAAGCTTTCTTT. It is translated as CASSDLPLPGQGYTEAFF.

The rearrangement uses TRBV25-1 and TRBJ2-3, with D possibly matching TRBD2 (5 bases). The length of the CDR3 is 11 residues. V shed 3 bases and J shed 8 bases, with 6 bases lying between them. Germline assignment: CDR1 MGHDK and CDR2 SYGVNS. In nucleotides, the CDR3 is TGTGCCAGCAGTGACGAGGGTACGCAGTATTTT. Its protein is CASSDEGTQYF.

The chain couples TRBV6-1 to TRBJ1-2; 11 bases map to TRBD1. After removal of 8 bases from V and 7 bases from J, the junction contained 9 bases not matched to a gene. Germline V CDR1 and CDR2: MNHNS, SASEGT. This CDR3 has 14 residues. CDR3 sequence reads: CASRTDRGLVGYTF. CDR3 nucleotide sequence: TGTGCCAGCCGCACGGACAGGGGGCTGGTTGGCTACACCTTC.

V usage is TRBV7-8 and J usage is TRBJ2-7; possible D gene TRBD2, 6 bases. Germline CDR1 reads SGHVS; CDR2 reads FQNEAQ. The CDR3 sequence is 12 residues long. The V end lost 6 bases, the J end lost 7 bases, and 13 bases lay between the germline ends. CDR3 residues: CASSPSGGEQYF. DNA for the CDR3: TGTGCCAGCAGTCCCTCCGGGGGTGAGCAGTACTTC.

The V call is TRBV19, the J call TRBJ2-5; 9 bases are shared with TRBD1. After removal of 4 bases from V and 1 base from J, the junction contained 7 bases not matched to a gene. There are 16 residues in the CDR3. Germline loops: CDR1 LNHDA, CDR2 SQIVND (reference sequence). The CDR3 coding sequence is TGTGCCAGTAGTAAAGGGACAGGGAGACTCCAAGAGACCCAGTACTTC. This sequence encodes CASSKGTGRLQETQYF.